This TCR beta chain was recorded in a study of control samples from healthy donors and cancer patients (dated by TCRdb to the early 2020s). Trimming costs V 0 bases and J 6 bases, and their ends lie 16 bases apart. The CDR1 and CDR2 encoded by the germline V gene are MGHRA and YSYEKL. Measured from the cysteine to the phenylalanine, the CDR3 is 16 residues long. CDR3 DNA only is kept here, 48 bases in frame from base 1. Receptor amplification or capture employed the immunoSEQ multiplex PCR assay. TCRdb's version of the immuneACCESS table is confined to in-frame rearrangements and falls short of the full clone set. An unresolved V gene accounts for under half of the shortfall where checked; the remainder is of unknown origin. The sample table holds more than 90,000 clones, of which around 89% were seen once. Roughly 7.7% of the sample is taken by the ten largest. On this clone itself: Its antigen is still unknown. Qualities for individual bases were not recorded, and no much larger clone is one base off. This specimen includes other DNA sequences encoding the same CDR3.

Sequences were obtained from blood. The receptor was isolated from a man aged 25 to 40 in good health. The chain is made from TRBV4-1 and TRBJ2-3; a confident D gene designation cannot be given. CDR3 sequence: CASSQDGRPFRDTQYF. The nucleotide sequence reads as follows: TGCGCCAGCAGCCAAGATGGCCGCCCTTTCAGGGATACGCAGTATTTT.